This T cell receptor (beta chain) was found in a study of OX40 agonist ivuxolimab in advanced cancers. Turning to the study itself: Earlier anti-PD-1, anti-PD-L1 or anti-CTLA-4 therapy was permitted; 35% to 50% had received some.

Only in-frame clones appear in the TCRdb table, and some are missing; sequencing was by immunoSEQ multiplex PCR. The sample contains 80,000 or so clones, about nine tenths of which appear only once. Exclusion applied to patients with autoimmune disease history or systemic immunosuppression. The CDR3 length is 12 residues. The origin of this receptor is an adult with an advanced solid tumor such as melanoma, head and neck, liver or kidney cancer. This sequence joins TRBV21-1 and TRBJ1-5. TRBV21-1 is a pseudogene locus. The specimen comprised CD4+ or CD8+ T cells sorted from blood, sampled in a trial of the OX40 agonist ivuxolimab. CDR3 in amino acids: CASSPRNQPQHF. DNA for the CDR3: TGTGCCAGCAGCCCCCGCAATCAGCCCCAGCATTTT.